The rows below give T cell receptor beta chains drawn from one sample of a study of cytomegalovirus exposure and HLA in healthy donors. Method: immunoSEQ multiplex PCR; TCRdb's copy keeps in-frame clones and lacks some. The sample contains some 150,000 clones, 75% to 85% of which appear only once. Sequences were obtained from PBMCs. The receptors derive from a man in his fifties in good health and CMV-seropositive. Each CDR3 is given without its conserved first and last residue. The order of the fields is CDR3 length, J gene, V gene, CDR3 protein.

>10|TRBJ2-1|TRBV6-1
AISPAYNEQF
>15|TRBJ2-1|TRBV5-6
ASSPGRGAGSYNEQF
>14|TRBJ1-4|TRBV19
ASSILQFATNEKLF
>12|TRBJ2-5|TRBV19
ASSADRSQETQY
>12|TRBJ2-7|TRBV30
AWSAKEQTYGQY
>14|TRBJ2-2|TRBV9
ASNRLAGGDTGELF
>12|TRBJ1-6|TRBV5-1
ASSLDETRSPLH
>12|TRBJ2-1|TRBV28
ASSLGQPYNEQF
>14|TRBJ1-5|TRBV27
ASSPSIGEANQPQH
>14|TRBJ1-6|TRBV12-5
ASGPPDRVEDSPLH
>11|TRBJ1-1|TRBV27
ASRKTGLPEAF
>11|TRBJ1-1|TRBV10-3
AIAGQGGTEAF
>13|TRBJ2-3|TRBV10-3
AISDPGREADTQY
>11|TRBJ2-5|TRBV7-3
ASSQDRGETQY
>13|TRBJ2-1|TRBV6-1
ASSGRSGLRDEQF
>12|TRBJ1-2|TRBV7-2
ASSSPGGFWGYT
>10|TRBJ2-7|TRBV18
ASSPQGNEQY
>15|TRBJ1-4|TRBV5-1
ASSFGLASVRDEKLF
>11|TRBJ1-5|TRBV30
AWSPGPDQPQH
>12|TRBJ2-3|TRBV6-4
ASSDAGGPDTQY
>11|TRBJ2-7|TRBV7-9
ASSLDKTYEQY
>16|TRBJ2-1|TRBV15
ATSRDPSGTGTDDEQF
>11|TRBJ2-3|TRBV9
ASSLDSTDTQY
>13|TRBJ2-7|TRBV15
ATSRPGQGFYEQY
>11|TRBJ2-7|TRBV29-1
SVGRQGEDEQY
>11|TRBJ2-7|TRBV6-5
ASTQGQTYEQY
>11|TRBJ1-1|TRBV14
ASSQASGTEAF
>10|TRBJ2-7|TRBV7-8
ASSADRGEQY
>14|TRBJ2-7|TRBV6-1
ASSGGTSGTYYEQY
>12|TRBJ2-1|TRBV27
ASTPGGTYNEQF
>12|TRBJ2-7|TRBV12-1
ASSLYRGPYEQY
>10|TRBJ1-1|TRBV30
AWGIRNTEAF
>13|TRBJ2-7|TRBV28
ASSIEGLANYEQY
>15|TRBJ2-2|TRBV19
ASSRGGRGLAGGELF
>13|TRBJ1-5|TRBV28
ASSFFRGIVQPQH
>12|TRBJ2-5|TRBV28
ASSFRGGGETQY
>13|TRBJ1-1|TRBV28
ASSLGGQGNTEAF
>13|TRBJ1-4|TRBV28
ASTLGGATNEKLF
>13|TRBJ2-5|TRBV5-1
ASSPDREVGETQY
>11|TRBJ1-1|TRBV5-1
ASSYNRNTEAF
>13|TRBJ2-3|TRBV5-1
ASSPNSGSTDTQY
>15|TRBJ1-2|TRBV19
ASSFSPGDRGNYGYT
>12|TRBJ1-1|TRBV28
ASREGGARHEAF